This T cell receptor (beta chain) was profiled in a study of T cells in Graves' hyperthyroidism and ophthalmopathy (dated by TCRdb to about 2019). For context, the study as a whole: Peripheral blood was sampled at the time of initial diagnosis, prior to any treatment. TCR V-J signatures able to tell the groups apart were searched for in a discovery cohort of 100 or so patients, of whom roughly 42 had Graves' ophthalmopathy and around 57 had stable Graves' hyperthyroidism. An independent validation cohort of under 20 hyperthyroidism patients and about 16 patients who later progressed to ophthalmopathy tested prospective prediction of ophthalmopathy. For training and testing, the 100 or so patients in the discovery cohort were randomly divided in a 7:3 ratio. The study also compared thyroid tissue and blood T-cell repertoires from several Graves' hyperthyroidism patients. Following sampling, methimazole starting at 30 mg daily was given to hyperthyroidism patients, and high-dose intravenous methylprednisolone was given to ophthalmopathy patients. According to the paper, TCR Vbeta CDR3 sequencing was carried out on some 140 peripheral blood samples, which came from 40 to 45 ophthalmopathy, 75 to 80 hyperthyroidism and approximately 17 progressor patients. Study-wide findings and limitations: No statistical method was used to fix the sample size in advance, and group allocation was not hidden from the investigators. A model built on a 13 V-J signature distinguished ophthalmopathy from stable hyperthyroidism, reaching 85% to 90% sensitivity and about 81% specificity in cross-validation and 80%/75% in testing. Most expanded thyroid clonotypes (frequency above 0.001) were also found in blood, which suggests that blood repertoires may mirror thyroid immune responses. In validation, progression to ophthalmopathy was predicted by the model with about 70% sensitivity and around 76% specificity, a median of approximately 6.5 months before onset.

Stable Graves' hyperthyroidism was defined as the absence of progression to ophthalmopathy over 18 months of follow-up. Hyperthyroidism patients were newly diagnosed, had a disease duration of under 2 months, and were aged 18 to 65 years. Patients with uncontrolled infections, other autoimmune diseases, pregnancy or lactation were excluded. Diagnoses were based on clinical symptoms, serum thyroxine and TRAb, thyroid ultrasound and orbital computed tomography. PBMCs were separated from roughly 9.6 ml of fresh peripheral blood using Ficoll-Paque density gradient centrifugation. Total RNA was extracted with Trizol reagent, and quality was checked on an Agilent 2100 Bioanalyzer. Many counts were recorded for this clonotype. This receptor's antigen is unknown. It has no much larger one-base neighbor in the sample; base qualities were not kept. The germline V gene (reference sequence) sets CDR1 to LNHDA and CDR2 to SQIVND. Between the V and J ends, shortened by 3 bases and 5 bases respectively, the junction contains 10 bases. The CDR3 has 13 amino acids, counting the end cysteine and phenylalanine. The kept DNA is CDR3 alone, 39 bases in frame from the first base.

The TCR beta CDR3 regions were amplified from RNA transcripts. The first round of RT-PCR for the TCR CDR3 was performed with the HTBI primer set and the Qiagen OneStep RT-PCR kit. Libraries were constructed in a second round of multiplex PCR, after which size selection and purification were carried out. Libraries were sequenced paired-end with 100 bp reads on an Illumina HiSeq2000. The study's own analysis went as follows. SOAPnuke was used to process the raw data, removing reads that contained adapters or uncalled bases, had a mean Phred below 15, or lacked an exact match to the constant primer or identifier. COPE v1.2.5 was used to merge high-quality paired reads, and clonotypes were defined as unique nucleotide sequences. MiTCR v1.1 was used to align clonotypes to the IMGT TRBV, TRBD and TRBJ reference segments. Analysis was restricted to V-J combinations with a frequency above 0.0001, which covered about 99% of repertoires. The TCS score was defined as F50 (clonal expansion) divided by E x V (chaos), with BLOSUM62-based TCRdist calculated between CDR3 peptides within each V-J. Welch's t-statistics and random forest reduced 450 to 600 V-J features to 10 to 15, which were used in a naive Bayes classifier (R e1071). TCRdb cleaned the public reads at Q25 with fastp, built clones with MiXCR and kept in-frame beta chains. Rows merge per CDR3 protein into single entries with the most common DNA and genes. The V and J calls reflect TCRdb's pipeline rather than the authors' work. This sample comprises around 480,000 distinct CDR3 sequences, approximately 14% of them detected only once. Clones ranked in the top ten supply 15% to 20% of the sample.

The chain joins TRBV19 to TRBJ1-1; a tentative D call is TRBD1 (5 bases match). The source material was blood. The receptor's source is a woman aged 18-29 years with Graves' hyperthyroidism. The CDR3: CASSMGRGTEAFF. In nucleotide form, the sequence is TGTGCCAGTAGTATGGGACGGGGGACTGAAGCTTTCTTT.